The clone carrying this T cell receptor beta chain appeared a few times. The antigen is unknown. The source material, RNA transcripts, was used to amplify TCR beta CDR3 regions. Initially, a first-round RT-PCR of the TCR CDR3 employed the HTBI primer set. Via MiXCR, TCRdb re-called the multiplex PCR reads, giving one row per CDR3 protein. The top ten clones hold 7.8% of a sample with about 300,000 distinct CDR3 sequences, about an eighth of them seen once. This sample was taken from a study of T cells in Graves' hyperthyroidism and ophthalmopathy. About the research overall: At the time of initial diagnosis and before any treatment, peripheral blood was collected. Regarding the study as a whole: Ophthalmopathy was separated from stable hyperthyroidism by a 13 V-J model.

Hyperthyroidism in the patients, aged 18 to 65, was newly diagnosed and under 2 months in duration. Thyroid ultrasound and orbital computed tomography, with clinical symptoms and serum thyroxine and TRAb, informed diagnoses. This receptor was obtained from a woman aged 30 to 39 with Graves' hyperthyroidism that later progressed to Graves' ophthalmopathy. Sequenced: blood.

CDR3 sequence reads: CASSPYLGAGAGLSYNEQFF. The CDR3 nucleotides are TGTGCCAGCAGCCCCTACCTGGGAGCGGGAGCCGGTCTCTCCTACAATGAGCAGTTCTTC. V gene TRBV5-4 combines with J gene TRBJ2-1; 8 bases map to TRBD2. The CDR3 length is 20 residues. Germline V gene lookup returns CDR1 SGHNT and CDR2 YYREEE (reference sequence). Unmatched junction bases numbered 18, after V lost 4 bases and J lost 0 bases.